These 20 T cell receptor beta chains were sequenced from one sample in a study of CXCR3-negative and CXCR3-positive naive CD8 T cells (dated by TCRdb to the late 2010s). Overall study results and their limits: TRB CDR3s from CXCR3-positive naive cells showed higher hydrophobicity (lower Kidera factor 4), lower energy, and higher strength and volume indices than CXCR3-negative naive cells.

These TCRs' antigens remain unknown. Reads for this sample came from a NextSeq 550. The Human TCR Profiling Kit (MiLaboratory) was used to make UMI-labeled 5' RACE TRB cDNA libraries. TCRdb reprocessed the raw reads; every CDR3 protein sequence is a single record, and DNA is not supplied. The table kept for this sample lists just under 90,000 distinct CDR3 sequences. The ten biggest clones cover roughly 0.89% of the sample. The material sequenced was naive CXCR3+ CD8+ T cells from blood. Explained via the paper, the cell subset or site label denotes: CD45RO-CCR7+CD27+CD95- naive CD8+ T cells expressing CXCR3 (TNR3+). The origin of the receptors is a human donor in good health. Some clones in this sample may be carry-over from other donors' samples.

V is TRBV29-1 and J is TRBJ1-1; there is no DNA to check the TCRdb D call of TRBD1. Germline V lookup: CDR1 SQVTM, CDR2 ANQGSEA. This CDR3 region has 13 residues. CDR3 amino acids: CSVEGRGLSEAFF. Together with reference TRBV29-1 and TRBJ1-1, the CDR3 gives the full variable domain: SAVISQKPSRDICQRGTSLTIQCQVDSQVTMMFWYRQQPGQSLTLIATANQGSEATYESGFVIDKFPISRPNLTFSTLTVSNMSPEDSSIYLCSVEGRGLSEAFFGQGTRLTVV.

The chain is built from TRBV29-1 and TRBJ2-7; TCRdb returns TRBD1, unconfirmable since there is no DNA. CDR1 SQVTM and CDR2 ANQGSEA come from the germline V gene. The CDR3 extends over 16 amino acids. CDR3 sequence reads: CSVLEAGREGTYEQYF.

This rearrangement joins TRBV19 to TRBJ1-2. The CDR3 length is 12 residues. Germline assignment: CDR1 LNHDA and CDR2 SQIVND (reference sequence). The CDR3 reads CASSAYSYGYTF.

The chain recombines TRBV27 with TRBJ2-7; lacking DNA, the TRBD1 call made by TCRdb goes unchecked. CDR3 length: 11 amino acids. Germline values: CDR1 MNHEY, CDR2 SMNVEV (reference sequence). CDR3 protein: CASKGTAEQYF.

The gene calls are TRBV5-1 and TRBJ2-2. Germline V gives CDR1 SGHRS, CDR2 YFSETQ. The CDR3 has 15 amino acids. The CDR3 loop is CASSYTTSNTGELFF.

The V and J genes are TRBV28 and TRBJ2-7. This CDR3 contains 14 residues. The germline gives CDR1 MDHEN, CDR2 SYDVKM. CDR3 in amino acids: CASSLWTSSYEQYF.

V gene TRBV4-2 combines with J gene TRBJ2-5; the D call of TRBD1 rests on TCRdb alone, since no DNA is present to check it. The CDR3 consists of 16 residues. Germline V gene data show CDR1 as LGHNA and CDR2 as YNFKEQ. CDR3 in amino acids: CASSQDPPGGKETQYF.

CDR3: CASSPQGPGAGETQYF. The chain has TRBV5-1 and TRBJ2-5; the D call from TCRdb, TRBD1, cannot be confirmed without DNA. Per the germline V gene, CDR1 is SGHRS and CDR2 is YFSETQ. CDR3 length: 16 amino acids. Combining the CDR3 with reference TRBV5-1 and TRBJ2-5 gives the whole variable domain KAGVTQTPRYLIKTRGQQVTLSCSPISGHRSVSWYQQTPGQGLQFLFEYFSETQRNKGNFPGRFSGRQFSNSRSEMNVSTLELGDSALYLCASSPQGPGAGETQYFGPGTRLLVL.

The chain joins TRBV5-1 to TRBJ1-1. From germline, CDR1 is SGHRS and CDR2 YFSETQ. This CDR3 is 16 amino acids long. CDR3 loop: CASSFETGSGDTEAFF. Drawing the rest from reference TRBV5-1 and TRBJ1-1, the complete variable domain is KAGVTQTPRYLIKTRGQQVTLSCSPISGHRSVSWYQQTPGQGLQFLFEYFSETQRNKGNFPGRFSGRQFSNSRSEMNVSTLELGDSALYLCASSFETGSGDTEAFFGQGTRLTVV.

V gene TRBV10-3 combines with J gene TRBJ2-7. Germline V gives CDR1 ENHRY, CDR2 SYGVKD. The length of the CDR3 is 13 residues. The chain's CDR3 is CAISESASYEQYF.

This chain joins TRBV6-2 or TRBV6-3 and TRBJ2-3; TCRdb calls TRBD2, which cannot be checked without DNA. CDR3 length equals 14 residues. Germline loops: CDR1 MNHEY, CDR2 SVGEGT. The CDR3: CASSSAELFDTQYF.

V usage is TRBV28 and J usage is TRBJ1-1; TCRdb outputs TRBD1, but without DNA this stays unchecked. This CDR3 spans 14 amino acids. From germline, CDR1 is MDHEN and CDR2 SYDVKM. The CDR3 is CASSFPVRGREAFF. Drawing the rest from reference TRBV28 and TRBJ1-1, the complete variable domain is DVKVTQSSRYLVKRTGEKVFLECVQDMDHENMFWYRQDPGLGLRLIYFSYDVKMKEKGDIPEGYSVSREKKERFSLILESASTNQTSMYLCASSFPVRGREAFFGQGTRLTVV.

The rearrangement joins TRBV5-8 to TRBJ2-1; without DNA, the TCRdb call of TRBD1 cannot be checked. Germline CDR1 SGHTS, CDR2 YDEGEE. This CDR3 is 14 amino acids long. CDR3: CASSMPGTRNEQFF. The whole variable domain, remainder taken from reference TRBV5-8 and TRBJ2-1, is EAGVTQSPTHLIKTRGQQATLRCSPISGHTSVYWYQQALGLGLQFLLWYDEGEERNRGNFPPRFSGRQFPNYSSELNVNALELEDSALYLCASSMPGTRNEQFFGPGTRLTVL.

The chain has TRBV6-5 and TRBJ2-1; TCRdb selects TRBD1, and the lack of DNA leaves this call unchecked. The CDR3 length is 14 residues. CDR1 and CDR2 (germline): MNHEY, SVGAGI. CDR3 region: CASSYGGQGDEQFF.

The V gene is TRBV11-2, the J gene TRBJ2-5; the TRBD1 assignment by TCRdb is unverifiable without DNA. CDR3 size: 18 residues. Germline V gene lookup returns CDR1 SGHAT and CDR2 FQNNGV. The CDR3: CASSLVPGDRTFQETQYF.

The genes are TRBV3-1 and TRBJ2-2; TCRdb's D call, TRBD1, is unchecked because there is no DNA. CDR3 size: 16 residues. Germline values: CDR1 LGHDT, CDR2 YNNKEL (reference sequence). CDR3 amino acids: CASSQEGGQNTGELFF.

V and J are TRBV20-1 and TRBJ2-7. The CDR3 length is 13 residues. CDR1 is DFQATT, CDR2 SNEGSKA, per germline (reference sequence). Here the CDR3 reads CSARVGDSYEQYF.

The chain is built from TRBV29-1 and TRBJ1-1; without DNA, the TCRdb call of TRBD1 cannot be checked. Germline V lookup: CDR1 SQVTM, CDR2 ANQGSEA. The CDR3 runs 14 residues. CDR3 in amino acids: CSVEYETGNTEAFF.

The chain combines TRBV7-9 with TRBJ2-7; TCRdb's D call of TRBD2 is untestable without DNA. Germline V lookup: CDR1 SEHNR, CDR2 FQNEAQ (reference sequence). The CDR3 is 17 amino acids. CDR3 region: CASSLGANPLVDYEQYF. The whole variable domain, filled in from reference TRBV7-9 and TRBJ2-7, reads DTGVSQNPRHKITKRGQNVTFRCDPISEHNRLYWYRQTLGQGPEFLTYFQNEAQLEKSRLLSDRFSAERPKGSFSTLEIQRTEQGDSAMYLCASSLGANPLVDYEQYFGPGTRLTVT.

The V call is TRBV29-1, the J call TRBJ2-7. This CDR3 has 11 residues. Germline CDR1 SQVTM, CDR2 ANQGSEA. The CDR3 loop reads CSVEESLEQYF.